Following are 32 T cell receptor beta chains from one sample sequenced in a study of shared clonotypes between healthy human individuals. Some clones are missing from TCRdb's copy, which holds only in-frame ones; the method was immunoSEQ multiplex PCR. Found here are under 1,100,000 clones, about 74% of them singletons; the top ten hold about 1.5%. Sequencing input: memory CD4+ T cells sorted from blood. The subset is: CD45RA-negative fraction. These receptors were taken from a man between 18 and 35 years old in good health.

The chain combines TRBV21-1 with TRBJ2-5; the D call TRBD2 from the table was never checked on the DNA. TRBV21-1 is a pseudogene locus. The CDR3 has 15 residues. CDR3: CASSKDRRVRETQYF. CDR3 sequence (DNA): TGTGCCAGCAGCAAAGATCGCCGGGTTCGGGAGACCCAGTACTTC.

V gene TRBV10-3 combines with J gene TRBJ2-3; D gene unclear. There are 15 residues in the CDR3. Looked up from germline, CDR1 is ENHRY and CDR2 is SYGVKD. V lost 0 bases to trimming and J lost 2 bases, with 9 bases between them. The CDR3 here is CAISESRSTTDTQYF. CDR3 sequence (DNA): TGTGCCATCAGTGAGTCGCGGTCTACCACAGATACGCAGTATTTT.

The chain recombines TRBV5-4 with TRBJ1-1; the D is unclear. The CDR3 spans 14 residues. Per the germline V gene, CDR1 is SGHNT and CDR2 is YYREEE (reference sequence). V gave up 4 bases and J gave up 3 bases, with 13 bases separating them. The CDR3 DNA follows: TGTGCCAGCAGCCTAGGCGCGGTTGACACTGAAGCTTTCTTT. It is translated as CASSLGAVDTEAFF.

The V gene is TRBV15, the J gene TRBJ2-7; 7 bases match TRBD2. The V and J ends lost 2 bases and 2 bases, in that order; junction bases with no gene match: 6. This CDR3 contains 15 residues. Germline loops: CDR1 LNHNV, CDR2 YYDKDF (reference sequence). CDR3 coding DNA: TGTGCCACCAGCAGAACGAGCGGGGTTCCCTACGAGCAGTACTTC. Its protein product is CATSRTSGVPYEQYF.

This clone was recorded a few times. This chain uses TRBV7-8 with TRBJ2-3; D is perhaps TRBD2 (5 bases). The CDR3 spans 14 residues. The V gene's germline CDR1 is SGHVS and CDR2 FQNEAQ. The V gene lost 0 bases and the J gene lost 6 bases, with 10 bases spanning the gap. CDR3 coding DNA: TGTGCCAGCAGCTTAGCTGGTGGCGGGGATACGCAGTATTTT. As protein: CASSLAGGGDTQYF.

The V gene is TRBV10-2, the J gene TRBJ1-2; 9 bases fit TRBD1. This CDR3 contains 14 residues. V lost 5 bases to trimming and J lost 5 bases; unmatched junction nucleotides: 6. Germline V gene lookup returns CDR1 WSHSY and CDR2 SAAADI. CDR3 coding DNA: TGCGCCAGCAGTACTAGGACAGGGGAATATGGCTACACCTTC. Its translation is CASSTRTGEYGYTF.

V gene TRBV6-5 combines with J gene TRBJ1-6; no firm D call. In germline, CDR1 is MNHEY, CDR2 SVGAGI. The CDR3 length is 12 residues. V was cut by 5 bases and J by 10 bases, with 9 bases left in between. CDR3 bases: TGTGCCAGCAGTACCCCGGGGTCACCCCTCCACTTT. This encodes CASSTPGSPLHF.

The rearrangement links TRBV29-1 to TRBJ2-1, with 9 positions matching TRBD2. Germline lookup yields CDR1 SQVTM and CDR2 ANQGSEA. The V gene end was trimmed by 4 bases and the J gene end by 10 bases; junction bases not matched to a gene: 11. The CDR3 totals 14 residues. The DNA for the CDR3 is TGCAGCGTTGGAGGGCTAGCGGGATCCCGCGAGCAGTTCTTC. This gives the protein CSVGGLAGSREQFF.

CDR3 amino acids: CASTGGGIPKNIQYF. The CDR3 DNA sequence: TGTGCCAGCACGGGGGGGGGCATACCCAAAAACATTCAGTACTTC. The chain recombines TRBV6-6 with TRBJ2-4; 8 nucleotides match TRBD2. The CDR3 is 15 residues long. Germline V gene data show CDR1 as MNHNY and CDR2 as SVGAGI (reference sequence). V was pared by 7 bases and J by 2 bases, with 7 bases of the junction left unmatched.

The rearrangement joins TRBV4-1 to TRBJ2-7; D may be TRBD2 (6 bases). This CDR3 has 15 amino acids. V dropped 4 bases and J dropped 2 bases, with 15 bases sitting between them. In germline, CDR1 is MGHRA, CDR2 YSYEKL. The CDR3 DNA sequence: TGCGCCAGCAGCCCCAATCAGCGGGCCGCCTACGAGCAGTACTTC. It yields the protein CASSPNQRAAYEQYF.

The rearrangement uses TRBV11-2 and TRBJ1-3; 7 bases match TRBD1. The length of the CDR3 is 17 residues. CDR1 and CDR2 from the germline V gene are SGHAT and FQNNGV. V was pared by 5 bases and J by 0 bases, with 10 bases of the junction left unmatched. As DNA, the CDR3 is TGTGCCAGCAGCCCGCAGGGGGGGGGCCTCTCTGGAAACACCATATATTTT. Its protein product is CASSPQGGGLSGNTIYF.

This sequence joins TRBV7-2 and TRBJ2-1; D uncertain. CDR3 length: 16 residues. Germline V lookup: CDR1 SGHTA, CDR2 FQGNSA. V lost 3 bases to trimming and J lost 0 bases, with 12 bases between them. CDR3 sequence: CASSFSGDPSYNEQFF. As DNA, the CDR3 is TGTGCCAGCAGCTTCTCTGGGGATCCCTCCTACAATGAGCAGTTCTTC.

The chain uses TRBV10-3 and TRBJ1-4, with D possibly TRBD1 on 5 matching bases. CDR3 length equals 15 residues. The germline V gene has CDR1 ENHRY and CDR2 SYGVKD. With 6 bases removed from V and 8 bases from J, the gap between germline ends came to 19 bases. CDR3 DNA sequence: TGTGCCATCAGCCGATCGGGGACGTCAGGGGAAAAACTGTTTTTT. This sequence encodes CAISRSGTSGEKLFF.

V usage is TRBV18 and J usage is TRBJ1-1; 7 bases map to TRBD1. This CDR3 has 13 amino acids. Germline values: CDR1 KGHSH, CDR2 LQKENI. V was pared by 6 bases and J by 3 bases, with 4 bases of the junction left unmatched. The CDR3 loop is CASSGGQDTEAFF. The CDR3 DNA reads as TGTGCCAGCTCCGGCGGACAGGACACTGAAGCTTTCTTT.

The rearrangement links TRBV5-6 to TRBJ2-6, with D perhaps assigned TRBD1 or TRBD2 (5 bases each). Germline V lookup: CDR1 SGHDT, CDR2 YYEEEE. The ends were cut back, 2 bases at V and 9 bases at J, with 18 bases in the middle. The CDR3 has 16 residues. The CDR3 reads CASSLDSLEAYNVLTF. In DNA form, the CDR3 reads TGTGCCAGCAGCTTAGACAGTCTGGAGGCGTACAACGTCCTGACTTTC.

This clone was counted a few times. Distinct nucleotide sequences in the sample also encode this CDR3. V and J are TRBV28 and TRBJ1-1; D unclear. The V gene lost 3 bases and the J gene lost 1 base, with 3 bases spanning the gap. Germline assignment: CDR1 MDHEN and CDR2 SYDVKM. The CDR3 extends over 12 amino acids. CDR3 in amino acids: CASSLRNTEAFF. The DNA for the CDR3 is TGTGCCAGCAGTTTGAGGAACACTGAAGCTTTCTTT. Variable domain in full (rest from reference TRBV28 and TRBJ1-1): DVKVTQSSRYLVKRTGEKVFLECVQDMDHENMFWYRQDPGLGLRLIYFSYDVKMKEKGDIPEGYSVSREKKERFSLILESASTNQTSMYLCASSLRNTEAFFGQGTRLTVV.

The chain carries TRBV6-6 and TRBJ1-4; no clear D. From germline, CDR1 is MNHNY and CDR2 SVGAGI (reference sequence). CDR3 length: 13 amino acids. The ends were cut back, 5 bases at V and 6 bases at J, with 10 bases in the middle. This CDR3 is CASSPIRDEKLFF. The CDR3 region has the DNA TGTGCCAGCAGTCCTATAAGGGATGAAAAACTGTTTTTT.

The chain couples TRBV9 to TRBJ2-1, with 11 bases lining up with TRBD2. Germline CDR1 is SGDLS and CDR2 is YYNGEE. V gave up 3 bases and J gave up 2 bases; unmatched junction bases: 4. The CDR3 totals 16 residues. The CDR3 DNA reads TGTGCCAGCAGCGGGAGGACTAGCGGGCCCTACAATGAGCAGTTCTTC. The encoded protein is CASSGRTSGPYNEQFF.

This clone showed up just once. Different DNA sequences within this sample yield the same CDR3. The V gene is TRBV5-4, the J gene TRBJ2-3; 8 bases are shared with TRBD2. The CDR3 length is 14 residues. CDR1 is SGHNT and CDR2 is YYREEE in the germline V gene (reference sequence). J was trimmed by 3 bases and V by 0 bases; bases with no gene match: 0. CDR3 in DNA: TGTGCCAGCAGCTTGGGACTAGCGACAGATACGCAGTATTTT. Translation: CASSLGLATDTQYF.

This clone was seen a handful of times. The chain links TRBV5-1 to TRBJ1-6; no clear D. The CDR3 totals 17 residues. The ends were cut back, 0 bases at V and 4 bases at J, with 14 bases in the middle. Germline CDR1 SGHRS, CDR2 YFSETQ. The CDR3 is CASSLVSQTQYNSPLHF. CDR3 nucleotides: TGCGCCAGCAGCTTGGTTTCCCAGACTCAGTATAATTCACCCCTCCACTTT.

The rearrangement joins TRBV30 to TRBJ2-2; D is perhaps TRBD2 (7 bases). There are 15 residues in the CDR3. V lost 2 bases and J 3 bases, leaving 13 bases between the germline ends. Per the germline V gene, CDR1 is GTSNPN and CDR2 is SVGIG (reference sequence). Written as DNA, the CDR3 is TGTGCCTGGAGTCTTCAGGGGAGGGACACCGGGGAGCTGTTTTTT. It yields the protein CAWSLQGRDTGELFF.

This clone has just one count. V is TRBV14 and J is TRBJ2-3; D is uncertain. The CDR3 extends over 15 amino acids. The germline CDR1 and CDR2 sequences are SGHDN and FVKESK. Trimming took 4 bases from V and 1 from J, leaving 12 bases between them. CDR3 loop: CASSRRRLGTDTQYF. CDR3 DNA: TGTGCCAGCAGCCGCCGCCGGCTAGGCACAGATACGCAGTATTTT.

The chain joins TRBV1 to TRBJ1-2; the table's D call, TRBD1, was not checked against the DNA. TRBV1 represents a pseudogene. There are 18 residues in the CDR3. This CDR3 is CTSSLPNPTDRDEDGYTF. Written as DNA, the CDR3 is TGCACCAGCAGCCTCCCGAACCCGACGGACAGGGATGAGGATGGCTACACCTTC.

V gene TRBV7-2 combines with J gene TRBJ1-5; weak D call: TRBD1 (6 bases). The CDR3 has 16 residues. CDR1 is SGHTA, CDR2 FQGNSA, per germline. Trimming took off 5 bases at V and 1 base at J, with 15 bases between the two ends. CDR3 region: CASSPEGGKSNQPQHF. Written as DNA, the CDR3 is TGTGCCAGCAGCCCCGAAGGGGGAAAAAGCAATCAGCCCCAGCATTTT.

CDR3 bases: TGTGCCAGCTCACCGGGGGGCCGACGGGACACCTTC. The encoded protein is CASSPGGRRDTF. The chain joins TRBV18 to TRBJ1-2, with a possible D match to TRBD1 (6 bases). Trimming pared 3 bases from V and 12 bases from J, leaving 14 bases between. CDR1 is KGHSH and CDR2 is LQKENI in the germline V gene. The CDR3 has 12 residues.

This clone was observed once. The rearrangement links TRBV7-6 to TRBJ2-7, with 8 positions matching TRBD1. This CDR3 contains 14 residues. CDR1 is SGHVS, CDR2 FNYEAQ, per germline. J gave up 5 bases and V 6 bases, and 9 bases lay outside the gene matches. CDR3 amino acids: CASSFSGTGDEQYF. CDR3 bases: TGTGCCAGCAGTTTCTCCGGGACAGGAGACGAGCAGTACTTC.

The V call is TRBV28, the J call TRBJ2-7, with D perhaps TRBD1 or TRBD2 (6 bases each). Looked up from germline, CDR1 is MDHEN and CDR2 is SYDVKM. There are 15 residues in the CDR3. Trimming left V 8 bases short and J 0 bases short, with 17 bases between. Written as DNA, the CDR3 is TGTGCCAGCCTAGGGGGGCAGGCAAACTCCTACGAGCAGTACTTC. It codes for CASLGGQANSYEQYF.

As concerns this clone: Given a much more abundant clone one base away, this may be a read error. The chain uses TRBV10-3 and TRBJ1-4; 9 bases agree with TRBD1. Trimming at V came to 4 bases and at J to 7 bases, leaving 4 bases not matched to a gene. Germline-derived CDR1 and CDR2 are ENHRY and SYGVKD. The CDR3 consists of 14 residues. The CDR3 spells CAISAGTGFEKLFF. Here the CDR3 DNA reads TGTGCCATCAGTGCCGGGACAGGGTTTGAAAAACTGTTTTTT.

The CDR3 DNA sequence: TGTGCCAGCAGTGAAGGTTGGGCAGCCGACTCCCTGGGCTACACCTTC. Protein sequence: CASSEGWAADSLGYTF. The chain couples TRBV6-1 to TRBJ1-2, with D unclear. This CDR3 is 16 amino acids long. Trimming pared 1 base from V and 8 bases from J, leaving 20 bases between. Germline V gene sequence: CDR1 MNHNS, CDR2 SASEGT.

The chain couples TRBV5-4 to TRBJ2-7, with 10 bases lining up with TRBD1. The germline gives CDR1 SGHNT, CDR2 YYREEE (reference sequence). The CDR3 consists of 15 residues. V shed 3 bases, J shed 2 bases, and the junction held 5 bases outside the gene matches. The CDR3 region is CASSSDRGYAYEQYF. In DNA, the CDR3 is TGTGCCAGCAGCTCGGACAGGGGGTACGCCTACGAGCAGTACTTC.

The chain is built from TRBV6-5 and TRBJ2-7; 10 bases are a match to TRBD2. Germline V gene lookup returns CDR1 MNHEY and CDR2 SVGAGI. The junction had 3 bases not matched to a gene; V was cut back by 6 bases and J by 4 bases. The CDR3 length is 13 residues. The CDR3 spells CASRGAGGYEQYF. The CDR3 DNA follows: TGTGCCAGCAGGGGAGCGGGGGGGTACGAGCAGTACTTC.

The chain couples TRBV11-2 to TRBJ2-7; 7 nucleotides match TRBD2. The CDR3 covers 14 residues. CDR1 SGHAT and CDR2 FQNNGV come from the germline V gene. The J segment lost 2 bases and the V segment lost 5 bases, leaving 6 bases of the junction unmatched. The CDR3 DNA sequence: TGTGCCAGCAGCGTGGGACTACCTACCTACGAGCAGTACTTC. Residues: CASSVGLPTYEQYF.